The entry below gives a single TCR beta chain sequence along with its context. The data stem from a study of T-cell reconstitution after alpha-beta-depleted transplantation in children. The TCRbeta library incorporated unique molecular identifiers. Using its own MiXCR run on the PCR reads, TCRdb lists one record per CDR3 protein. The sample includes around 370,000 distinct CDR3 sequences, over 9% of them seen just once. The V segment lost 5 bases and the J segment 5 bases; nucleotides outside the gene matches: 10. The CDR3 consists of 16 residues. This clonotype originated in a human donor who donated a stem cell graft to a child with acute lymphoblastic leukemia. The rearrangement joins TRBV12-3 or TRBV12-4 to TRBJ2-5; 11 bases align to TRBD2. The material was PBMCs from the stem cell graft donor, obtained from the stem cell graft. Written as DNA, the CDR3 is TGTGCCAGCAGTCCCGGGCCTAGCGGGGGGAGGGAGACCCAGTACTTC. As protein: CASSPGPSGGRETQYF.